The clone carrying this T cell receptor beta chain was seen more than once but under ten times. Its antigen is as yet unknown. The time point here: sample taken at primary tumor resection. Around 68 TRACERx patients with early, untreated non-small cell lung cancer donated samples. The authors sequenced whole RNA from tumor, nontumor lung or frozen PBMC without sorting. This entry belongs to a study of spatial heterogeneity in lung cancer. Every individual TCR cDNA molecule carried its own unique molecular identifier, which allowed correction of PCR and sequencing errors. TCRdb re-called the 5' RACE reads through MiXCR, storing one row per CDR3 protein. The sample consists of tens of thousands of distinct CDR3 sequences, 7.5% of them appearing once. Study-level points and caveats: Resection saw ubiquitous expanded tumor TCRs appear in blood more than follow-up did.

Germline V gene sequence: CDR1 MNHEY, CDR2 SVGEGT. The CDR3 is 12 amino acids. V was trimmed by 7 bases and J by 3 bases, leaving 9 bases between them. This chain uses TRBV6-2 or TRBV6-3 with TRBJ2-5; unclear D gene. This specimen consisted of PBMCs, obtained at surgery. This receptor was taken from a male donor with early-stage non-small cell lung cancer. Here the CDR3 reads CASTRIEETQYF. The CDR3 DNA sequence: TGTGCCAGCACCCGTATCGAAGAGACCCAGTACTTC.